A selection of T cell receptor beta chains follows, all from one sample in a study. TCRdb re-called the RT-PCR reads with MiXCR, one entry per CDR3 protein. Here the sample spans about 680,000 distinct CDR3 sequences, 11% to 15% being singletons. Specimen: memory CD4+ T cells from blood. The receptors originated from a female donor in good health, serving as a healthy control. Each CDR3 is given with its conserved first and last residue. A D gene is named only where the DNA matches it firmly. Clone size is stated in some rows and not others, as once, few, many or a class when expanded.

TGTGCCAGCACCCCGACAGCTGACACTGAAGCTTTCTTT,CASTPTADTEAFF,NA,TRBJ1-1,NA,TRBV6-1
TGTGCCATCAGTGAACAGGGGGAGCAGTACTTC,CAISEQGEQYF,many,TRBJ2-7,TRBD1,TRBV10-3
TGTGCCAGCAGCCCAAATCGAGAGACTAATCAGCCCCAGCATTTT,CASSPNRETNQPQHF,few,TRBJ1-5,NA,TRBV12-3/TRBV12-4
TGTGCCAGCAGCTTGCTCAGGAATGAGCAGTTCTTC,CASSLLRNEQFF,few,TRBJ2-1,NA,TRBV7-8
TGTGCCAGCACCCTTAGCGGGAGGAGCACCGGGGAGCTGTTTTTT,CASTLSGRSTGELFF,NA,TRBJ2-2,TRBD2,TRBV11-3
TGTGCCAGTAGTCCTTTCCCCGGGACAGGTGGGACTGAAGCTTTCTTT,CASSPFPGTGGTEAFF,NA,TRBJ1-1,TRBD1,TRBV19
TGCAGTGCTAAGCAGGTTGGAGGGTACACTGAAGCTTTCTTT,CSAKQVGGYTEAFF,NA,TRBJ1-1,NA,TRBV20-1
TGCAGTGCTAGCAGGGGGCCCAAAGATTCACCCCTCCACTTT,CSASRGPKDSPLHF,few,TRBJ1-6,TRBD1,TRBV20-1
TGCAGTGCCGAGACAGGGAGCTCCTACGAGCAGTACTTC,CSAETGSSYEQYF,NA,TRBJ2-7,TRBD1,TRBV20-1
TGCGCCAGCAGCCAAAATTCCGGCGGGGTCGGCTACACCTTC,CASSQNSGGVGYTF,many,TRBJ1-2,NA,TRBV4-3
TGCAGTGCTAGTGGACAGGCGGGCACTGAAGCTTTCTTT,CSASGQAGTEAFF,NA,TRBJ1-1,TRBD1,TRBV20-1
TGTGCCAGCAGCCCATTGACAGGGGGAGAGACCCAGTACTTC,CASSPLTGGETQYF,NA,TRBJ2-5,TRBD1,TRBV5-5
TGTGCCAGCAGCCCTTGGGGGGGGGTTCGGGATACGCAGTATTTT,CASSPWGGVRDTQYF,NA,TRBJ2-3,TRBD2,TRBV9
TGTGCCAGCAGCTTGCAGAATCTCGGCTCTGGAAACACCATATATTTT,CASSLQNLGSGNTIYF,NA,TRBJ1-3,NA,TRBV11-1
TGTGCCAGCAGGGGTCGGGGCGGTCGCACAGATACGCAGTATTTT,CASRGRGGRTDTQYF,many,TRBJ2-3,NA,TRBV7-2
TGTGCCATCAGCCCCACCTTAGCGGGAGCATTCAATGAGCAGTTCTTC,CAISPTLAGAFNEQFF,few,TRBJ2-1,TRBD2,TRBV10-3
TGCGCCAGCAGCATTGGGTCGACAGTCTACGAGCAGTACTTC,CASSIGSTVYEQYF,NA,TRBJ2-7,NA,TRBV5-1
TGTGCCAGCAGTTACTCGGGGGCGGCGAAGTGGGCCCAGTACTTC,CASSYSGAAKWAQYF,few,TRBJ2-5,NA,TRBV6-2/TRBV6-3
TGTGCCAGCAGTTTGAATCAGGGGTACATTCAGTACTTC,CASSLNQGYIQYF,many,TRBJ2-4,NA,TRBV27
TGTGCCAGCAGCCCCCACGGCCAGGCGGAGCGAGCTTTCTTT,CASSPHGQAERAFF,few,TRBJ1-1,NA,TRBV11-2
TGTGCCAGCAACCCGCCTGGGGCCAACGTCCTGACTTTC,CASNPPGANVLTF,few,TRBJ2-6,NA,TRBV6-5
TGCAGTGCTAGAGATGGGGACAGGAGCTCCTATAATTCACCCCTCCACTTT,CSARDGDRSSYNSPLHF,few,TRBJ1-6,TRBD1,TRBV20-1
TGCGCCAGCAGCCATGCCCCGGGCATGGCGGGCGAGCAGTACTTC,CASSHAPGMAGEQYF,NA,TRBJ2-7,NA,TRBV4-3
TGTGCCAGCAGCCGTCCGACCCTGACCGACTACGAGCAGTACTTC,CASSRPTLTDYEQYF,few,TRBJ2-7,NA,TRBV5-5
TGTGCCACCAGTGATTTGTTGGATCCGGATGGAGATACGCAGTATTTT,CATSDLLDPDGDTQYF,few,TRBJ2-3,NA,TRBV24-1
TGTGCCAGCAGCTTAGCGGCTAGCGGGGGCAATGAGCAGTTCTTC,CASSLAASGGNEQFF,NA,TRBJ2-1,TRBD2,TRBV11-2
TGTGCCAGCAGTTCTGGTAACTCTGGGGCCAACGTCCTGACTTTC,CASSSGNSGANVLTF,NA,TRBJ2-6,NA,TRBV2
TGCGCCAGCAGCCAGGGGCAGGGGGCCGCCGGGGAGCTGTTTTTT,CASSQGQGAAGELFF,few,TRBJ2-2,TRBD1,TRBV4-1
TGCAGTGCTGGGGGGGCGGGGTTGAATGGCTACACCTTC,CSAGGAGLNGYTF,few,TRBJ1-2,NA,TRBV20-1
TGCAGTGCTAGAATGTGGGAGCCTTACCAAAACACAGATACGCAGTATTTT,CSARMWEPYQNTDTQYF,NA,TRBJ2-3,NA,TRBV20-1
TGCGCCAGCAGCCAAGACAGGGTAGTGAGGGAGCAGTACTTC,CASSQDRVVREQYF,few,TRBJ2-7,NA,TRBV4-3
TGTGCCAGCATGAAACAGGGAGGTAATGGCTACACCTTC,CASMKQGGNGYTF,NA,TRBJ1-2,NA,TRBV27
TGTGCCAGCAGTCCCCAGGGACAAGGAGGTGAAAAACTGTTTTTT,CASSPQGQGGEKLFF,NA,TRBJ1-4,NA,TRBV12-3/TRBV12-4
TGCGCCAGCAGCTTGTACATCGGGACAGGCATGAACACTGAAGCTTTCTTT,CASSLYIGTGMNTEAFF,NA,TRBJ1-1,TRBD1,TRBV5-1
TGTGCCAGCAGTGTTACCCCGCCTGGCGGCGCGTCCTACAATGAGCAGTTCTTC,CASSVTPPGGASYNEQFF,NA,TRBJ2-1,NA,TRBV6-1
TGTGCCAGCCGCCCCCCAGCCCAAGGGGCAGATACGCAGTATTTT,CASRPPAQGADTQYF,few,TRBJ2-3,NA,TRBV7-2
TGTGCCAGCAGGGAGGGGACATTGGACACCATATATTTT,CASREGTLDTIYF,NA,TRBJ1-3,NA,TRBV12-3/TRBV12-4
TGTGCCAGCAGCTGGACTAGCGGGAGCCCCCGACATGAGCAGTTCTTC,CASSWTSGSPRHEQFF,NA,TRBJ2-1,TRBD2,TRBV13
TGTGCCAGCAGAACCCCGGGACAGGGAGGGGAGCAGTTCTTC,CASRTPGQGGEQFF,many,TRBJ2-1,TRBD1,TRBV6-5
TGCAGCGTTGTTTTTCCAGGGGATGAAGCTTTCTTT,CSVVFPGDEAFF,NA,TRBJ1-1,NA,TRBV29-1
TGTGCCAGCAGTTTCATCGGGGTTTTGTCGGGTGAGCAGTACTTC,CASSFIGVLSGEQYF,few,TRBJ2-7,NA,TRBV6-6
TGCAGTGCTTCAGGGACTAGCGGGAGGGGCTACAATGAGCAGTTCTTC,CSASGTSGRGYNEQFF,few,TRBJ2-1,TRBD2,TRBV20-1
TGCAGTGCACGACTAGCGGGAGTCATCCACGAGCAGTACTTC,CSARLAGVIHEQYF,few,TRBJ2-7,TRBD2,TRBV20-1
TGTGCCAGCAGCCGGGGTGGTCCCGGAAAACTGTTTTTT,CASSRGGPGKLFF,NA,TRBJ1-4,NA,TRBV11-2
TGTGCCAGCCGGACCGAGGCATCTGGAAACACCATATATTTT,CASRTEASGNTIYF,few,TRBJ1-3,NA,TRBV7-2
TGTGCCACCATAGACTCGACAGATACGCAGTATTTT,CATIDSTDTQYF,few,TRBJ2-3,NA,TRBV24-1
TGTGCCAGCAGCTTATATGGTACAGACTACGAGCAGTACTTC,CASSLYGTDYEQYF,many,TRBJ2-7,NA,TRBV7-3
TGTGCCAGCAGCCCGGGACAGGTGGGCCCGGAGACCCAGTACTTC,CASSPGQVGPETQYF,NA,TRBJ2-5,TRBD1,TRBV7-9
TGCGCCAGCAGCCCAACTCTCGGGAAGACCCAGTACTTC,CASSPTLGKTQYF,few,TRBJ2-5,NA,TRBV4-1
TGTGCCAGCAGCTCCGGTAGATGGGGGGACTACGAGCAGTACTTC,CASSSGRWGDYEQYF,many,TRBJ2-7,NA,TRBV7-9
TGCAGTGCTAGAGATCCGACTAGCGGGAGAAATGAGCAGTTCTTC,CSARDPTSGRNEQFF,few,TRBJ2-1,TRBD2,TRBV20-1
TGTGCCCTGGGGATGCGGTCGAACACTGAAGCTTTCTTT,CALGMRSNTEAFF,NA,TRBJ1-1,NA,TRBV6-6
TGTGCCAGCAGCCCCGCCGCCTACGAGCAGTACTTC,CASSPAAYEQYF,few,TRBJ2-7,NA,TRBV3-1
TGTGCCAGCAGCAAAGTCCCCGGGCCGACTTACACCGGGGAGCTGTTTTTT,CASSKVPGPTYTGELFF,NA,TRBJ2-2,NA,TRBV21-1